The 32 T cell receptor beta chains below all came from one sample that was sequenced in a study of tumor and adjacent non-tumor tissue in lung cancer. RNA was extracted from bulk tissue without any cell sorting. Distant lung tissue was collected more than 3 cm away from the tumor edge. The library came from three nested PCR rounds adapted from ARM-PCR protocols. TCRdb used MiXCR to reprocess the multiplex PCR reads, holding one entry per CDR3 protein. The repertoire holds under 85,000 distinct CDR3 sequences, with over 65% as singletons. The sequenced sample consisted of distant non-tumor lung tissue. Every receptor here comes from a man aged 65 to 85 with non-small cell lung cancer.

As for this clonotype: The missing conserved phenylalanine or tryptophan at the end of this CDR3 makes a read error likely. It is unclear where the CDR3 begins or ends on the DNA, so no DNA is shown, and the CDR3 is as TCRdb lists it. The chain joins TRBV12-3 or TRBV12-4 to TRBJ1-3; the table names TRBD1, a call not compared with the DNA. The CDR3 adds up to 18 amino acids, both ends counted. The CDR3 sequence is CASSRPWTGIGSGNTVYL.

Concerning this clonotype: The junction shows a germline mismatch at one end, possibly a read error. This chain uses TRBV29-1 with TRBJ2-7; maybe TRBD2 (6 bases). The CDR3 length is 11 residues. The germline CDR1 and CDR2 sequences are SQVTM and ANQGSEA. The CDR3 DNA sequence: TGCAGCGCTAGGGCTTGCGGGATGGTTTTTTTC. Translated: CSARACGMVFF.

As to this clonotype: A clone one base away is much larger, so this may be a read error. V and J are TRBV5-6 and TRBJ2-3; D is uncertain. CDR3 length equals 11 residues. Germline V CDR1 and CDR2: SGHDT, YYEEEE. The CDR3 sequence is CANSFEGTQYF. DNA for the CDR3: TGTGCCAACAGCTTTGAAGGTACGCAGTATTTT.

The chain carries TRBV12-3 or TRBV12-4 and TRBJ1-4, with D perhaps TRBD1 (5 bases). The CDR3 runs to 15 residues. The V gene lost 7 bases and the J gene lost 6 bases, with 18 bases spanning the gap. CDR3 sequence reads: CASTTQQELDEKLFF. In DNA form, the CDR3 reads TGTGCCAGCACCACTCAACAGGAATTAGATGAAAAACTGTTTTTT.

The chain is built from TRBV29-1 and TRBJ1-2, with D possibly being TRBD1 (6 bases). Per germline, CDR1 SQVTM and CDR2 ANQGSEA. The CDR3 loop spans 15 amino acids. Trimming stripped 7 bases from V and 0 bases from J, with 18 bases between. The CDR3 bases are TGCAGCGAACCAGGGGCAGGGCGTGCTAACTATGGCTACACCTTC. It specifies CSEPGAGRANYGYTF.

This clonotype was counted only a few times. This rearrangement joins TRBV5-1 to TRBJ2-3; D may match TRBD1 or TRBD2 (5 bases each). The CDR3 sequence is 14 residues long. Trimming left V 0 bases short and J 8 bases short, with 13 bases between. In germline, CDR1 is SGHRS, CDR2 YFSETQ. CDR3: CASSLVVGGGTQYF. The DNA for the CDR3 is TGCGCCAGCAGCTTGGTGGTTGGGGGTGGTACGCAGTATTTT.

In the case of this clonotype: This could be a read error, since a much larger clone is one nucleotide away. CDR3 residues: CTISESPGGGETQYF. CDR3 in DNA: TGTACCATCAGTGAGTCCCCAGGGGGCGGTGAGACCCAGTACTTC. This chain uses TRBV10-3 with TRBJ2-5, with TRBD1 matching over 8 bases. The CDR3 is 15 amino acids. CDR1 and CDR2 (germline): ENHRY, SYGVKD.

Comment on this clonotype: The junction and the germline gene differ at one end; a read error may be behind it. The chain carries TRBV5-4 and TRBJ2-3, with 7 bases aligning to TRBD1. In germline, CDR1 is SGHNT, CDR2 YYREEE (reference sequence). The CDR3 contains 15 residues. The CDR3 DNA is TGTGGCAGCAGCCATACAGGGGTCCTCACAGATACGCAGTATTTT. Amino acids: CGSSHTGVLTDTQYF.

As regards this clonotype: Compared with germline, one end of the junction differs, possibly owing to a read error. The chain recombines TRBV6-5 with TRBJ2-3, with 7 positions matching TRBD1. The germline CDR1 and CDR2 sequences are MNHEY and SVGAGI. CDR3 size: 13 residues. The CDR3 nucleotides are TGTGCCAGCAGTTACAATGGGACAGATATGCAGTATTTT. It codes for CASSYNGTDMQYF.

Worth noting for this clonotype: Its ends do not fully match the called genes, so a read error is possible. This chain uses TRBV14 with TRBJ2-1; a weak D match, TRBD1 (6 bases). CDR1 and CDR2 (germline): SGHDN, FVKESK. The CDR3 spans 13 residues. The CDR3 coding sequence is TGTGCCAGCAACCCTGGGGGCCCCAATGAGCAGTTATTC. Protein sequence: CASNPGGPNEQLF.

The chain carries TRBV12-3 or TRBV12-4 and TRBJ2-3; 8 nucleotides align to TRBD1. The J segment lost 9 bases and the V segment lost 9 bases, leaving 11 bases of the junction unmatched. The CDR3 length is 13 residues. Here the CDR3 DNA reads TGTGCCAGTAGTCCAGGGGGCGTCGAAACGCAGTATTTT. Its translation: CASSPGGVETQYF.

As regards this clonotype: One base away lies a much larger clone, so this may be a sequencing read error. This rearrangement joins TRBV7-9 to TRBJ1-6; D perhaps matches TRBD1 (6 bases). Per the germline V gene, CDR1 is SEHNR and CDR2 is FQNEAQ (reference sequence). This CDR3 is 12 amino acids long. The CDR3 protein is CDSSNRDSPLHF. CDR3 DNA sequence: TGTGACAGCAGCAACAGGGATTCACCACTCCACTTT.

This clonotype was found many times. This chain links TRBV6-5 with TRBJ2-7, with D tentatively TRBD1 (5 bases). Germline V lookup: CDR1 MNHEY, CDR2 SVGAGI. The CDR3 is 14 amino acids. V dropped 4 bases and J dropped 2 bases, with 12 bases sitting between them. CDR3 sequence reads: CASSSNRRAYEQYF. CDR3 DNA: TGTGCCAGCAGTTCCAACAGGAGAGCCTACGAGCAGTACTTC.

Turning to this clonotype: One junction end does not reproduce the germline sequence, and a read error may be involved. This chain uses TRBV6-1 with TRBJ1-2; 8 bases fit TRBD1. Germline V CDR1 and CDR2: MNHNS, SASEGT. CDR3 length: 15 residues. The CDR3 bases are TGTGCTAGCACCGCCCGGGACAGGAACGGTGGTGGCAACACCTTC. As protein: CASTARDRNGGGNTF.

A note on this clonotype: The germline gene is not matched at one end of the junction; a read error may be the cause. The CDR3 spells CASSLGTEGNQPQQF. The DNA of the CDR3 is TGTGCCAGCAGTTTAGGGACAGAGGGCAATCAGCCCCAACAATTT. This sequence joins TRBV12-3 or TRBV12-4 and TRBJ1-5; tentative D call: TRBD1 (6 bases). The CDR3 is 15 amino acids.

A word on this clonotype: A junction end diverges from the germline sequence, so it may reflect a read error. The V call is TRBV11-2, the J call TRBJ2-3; D ambiguous. This CDR3 spans 14 amino acids. Germline loops: CDR1 SGHAT, CDR2 FQNNGV. CDR3 protein: CASSSQGFSDTKYF. CDR3 bases: TGTGCCAGCAGCTCACAAGGCTTCTCAGATACGAAGTATTTT.

In its sample, this clonotype was seen once. The rearrangement uses TRBV6-6 and TRBJ2-7; D may be TRBD2 (7 bases). CDR3 size: 13 residues. V was trimmed by 4 bases and J by 6 bases, leaving 13 bases between them. Germline CDR1 is MNHNY and CDR2 is SVGAGI (reference sequence). The CDR3 reads CASSFAGACEQYF. In nucleotides, the CDR3 is TGTGCCAGCAGTTTTGCGGGGGCCTGCGAGCAGTACTTC.

To note about this clonotype: A much larger clone is a single base away; this may be a read error. This chain uses TRBV5-1 with TRBJ1-5; TRBD1 might be the D (5 bases). The CDR3 sequence is 13 residues long. Germline CDR1 and CDR2: SGHRS and YFSETQ. The CDR3: CASSLGGNQSQHF. As DNA, the CDR3 is TGCGCCAGCAGCTTGGGGGGGAATCAGTCCCAGCATTTT. Based on the CDR3 plus reference TRBV5-1 and TRBJ1-5, the full variable domain is KAGVTQTPRYLIKTRGQQVTLSCSPISGHRSVSWYQQTPGQGLQFLFEYFSETQRNKGNFPGRFSGRQFSNSRSEMNVSTLELGDSALYLCASSLGGNQSQHFGDGTRLSIL.

A remark on this clonotype: Because it lacks the conserved phenylalanine or tryptophan at the end, this CDR3 is likely a read error. The chain recombines TRBV5-4 with TRBJ2-2, with unresolved D. The V gene lost 3 bases and the J gene lost 11 bases, with 11 bases spanning the gap. CDR3 length equals 12 residues. Germline CDR1 and CDR2: SGHNT and YYREEE (reference sequence). This chain's CDR3 is CASSSDTRELFL. CDR3 nucleotides: TGTGCCAGCAGCTCAGACACCAGAGAGCTGTTTTTG.

This clonotype was recorded once. This sequence may be a read error, since a much larger clone differs from it by one base. Likely a read error: the CDR3 ends without its conserved phenylalanine or tryptophan. The chain recombines TRBV6-1 with TRBJ2-1, with TRBD2 matching 12 bases. Trimming at V came to 6 bases and at J to 4 bases, leaving 7 bases not matched to a gene. Germline CDR1 MNHNS, CDR2 SASEGT. This CDR3 is 16 amino acids long. The CDR3 sequence: CASSQRTSGVYNEQFI. The CDR3 region has the DNA TGTGCCAGCAGCCAGAGGACTAGCGGGGTTTACAATGAGCAGTTCATC.

This clonotype was observed at least ten times. The chain is built from TRBV4-1 and TRBJ2-1; 8 bases align to TRBD2. CDR1 and CDR2 (germline): MGHRA, YSYEKL. V trimming: 4 bases; J trimming: 5 bases; junction bases outside the gene matches: 19. The CDR3 extends over 19 amino acids. As DNA, the CDR3 is TGCGCCAGCAGCCTGAAACCACCCAGCGGGGGTCCTATTAACAATGAGCAGTTCTTC. It specifies CASSLKPPSGGPINNEQFF.

In its sample, this clonotype was seen once. Sequence at one end of the junction differs from germline and may be a read error. The V gene is TRBV10-3, the J gene TRBJ2-1; D is possibly TRBD2 (5 bases). CDR1 ENHRY and CDR2 SYGVKD come from the germline V gene. The CDR3 is 17 amino acids. For the CDR3, the DNA is TGTGCCATCAGGGTGGTTAGCGTGGGGTCCACCTACAATGAGCACTTCTTC. This encodes CAIRVVSVGSTYNEHFF.

Comments on this clonotype: Sequence at one end of the junction differs from germline and may be a read error. The CDR3 sequence is CSVTANHCYTF. For the CDR3, the DNA is TGCAGCGTGACAGCTAACCATTGCTACACTTTC. The chain links TRBV29-1 to TRBJ1-2, with TRBD1 as a possible D gene (5 bases). Per the germline V gene, CDR1 is SQVTM and CDR2 is ANQGSEA. This CDR3 spans 11 amino acids.

This clonotype was counted many times. The V gene is TRBV6-1, the J gene TRBJ2-7, with D uncertain. V gave up 3 bases and J gave up 3 bases, with 9 bases separating them. The CDR3 consists of 13 residues. CDR1 and CDR2 (germline): MNHNS, SASEGT. The CDR3 protein is CASSEVLGYEQYF. The DNA of the CDR3 is TGTGCCAGCAGTGAGGTCTTGGGCTACGAGCAGTACTTC.

Turning to this clonotype: Given a much more abundant clone one base away, this may be a read error. The chain uses TRBV10-1 and TRBJ2-7, with TRBD1 matching 9 bases. Germline V gives CDR1 WNHNN, CDR2 SYGVQD (reference sequence). Trimming removed 0 bases from V and 6 bases from J; junction bases left unmatched: 9. The CDR3 extends over 16 amino acids. CDR3 loop: CASSESKTGGKCEQYF. Written as DNA, the CDR3 is TGCGCCAGCAGTGAGTCGAAGACAGGGGGAAAGTGCGAGCAGTACTTC.

As regards this clonotype: As the CDR3 is not closed by the conserved phenylalanine or tryptophan, this likely results from a read error. No DNA is shown, since the ends of the CDR3 on it are uncertain; the CDR3 is the one TCRdb lists. V is TRBV6-6 and J is TRBJ2-1; TRBD2, the D gene given by the table, was not confirmed from the DNA. Per germline, CDR1 MNHNY and CDR2 SVGAGI (reference sequence). The CDR3 adds up to 15 amino acids, both ends counted. The CDR3 reads CASRTSSGGRNEQIL.

Points on this clonotype: The junction departs from germline at one end; a sequencing error may be responsible. The chain employs TRBV12-3 or TRBV12-4 and TRBJ1-5, with D tentatively TRBD1 (6 bases). The CDR3 contains 15 residues. CDR3 loop: CTSSLGTWGNQPQLF. CDR3 DNA sequence: TGTACCAGCAGTTTAGGGACATGGGGCAATCAGCCCCAGCTTTTT.

A note on this clonotype: At one end the junction does not follow the germline gene, possibly because of a read error. V gene TRBV12-3 or TRBV12-4 combines with J gene TRBJ1-6; D gene unclear. This CDR3 comprises 15 residues. The CDR3 is CASSLAGRLNSPLHF. In nucleotides, the CDR3 is TGTGCCAGTAGTTTGGCGGGTCGTCTTAATTCACCCCTCCACTTT.

Regarding this clonotype: Relative to the germline gene, one junction end is altered; a read error may explain this. The rearrangement uses TRBV12-3 or TRBV12-4 and TRBJ1-3, with D unresolved. The CDR3 is made up of 16 amino acids. CDR3 in amino acids: CVSSSSDGVRGNTIYF. CDR3 nucleotide sequence: TGTGTCAGCAGTTCCTCCGACGGGGTTCGAGGAAACACCATATATTTT.

This clonotype was recorded many times. The V and J genes are TRBV10-3 and TRBJ2-2; a possible D gene is TRBD2 (5 bases). V was shortened by 7 bases and J by 5 bases, with 20 bases between the two germline ends. The CDR3 totals 16 residues. Germline V gene lookup returns CDR1 ENHRY and CDR2 SYGVKD. The CDR3 loop reads CAITGRAAPGTGELFF. The CDR3 region has the DNA TGTGCCATCACTGGGCGGGCTGCCCCGGGTACCGGGGAGCTGTTTTTT.

As concerns this clonotype: A read error may be the cause here, since a much bigger clone is one base away. This chain joins TRBV6-6 and TRBJ1-5; 9 bases are a match to TRBD1. The CDR3 covers 15 residues. Germline V gene sequence: CDR1 MNHNY, CDR2 SVGAGI (reference sequence). CDR3 nucleotide sequence: TGTGCCAGCAGTATCACAGGGGGCTTCAATCAGCCCCAGAATTTT. Its protein is CASSITGGFNQPQNF.

This clonotype was detected only a few times. It may be a read error: a sequence one base away is much more abundant. This likely comes from a read error, as the CDR3 has no conserved phenylalanine or tryptophan at its end. The V gene is TRBV12-3 or TRBV12-4, the J gene TRBJ2-1; tentatively, D is TRBD1 (5 bases). There are 11 residues in the CDR3. V was trimmed by 4 bases and J by 9 bases, leaving 7 bases between them. The CDR3: CASSSRGEQFL. Here the CDR3 DNA reads TGTGCCAGCAGTTCAAGGGGTGAGCAGTTCTTA.